The 30 T cell receptor beta chains reported below all come from one sample, sequenced in a study of spatial heterogeneity in lung cancer. Each CDR3 protein gets one entry after TCRdb re-called the 5' RACE reads with MiXCR. The table records under 40,000 distinct CDR3 sequences, 5% to 5.5% of them present only once. Time point defined: sample taken at primary tumor resection. The sequences come from PBMCs, collected at surgery. Receptors originate from a female donor with early-stage non-small cell lung cancer.

In this sample, this clonotype turned up many times. V gene TRBV29-1 combines with J gene TRBJ1-6; maybe TRBD1 (6 bases). Trimming cost V 4 bases and J 11 bases, with 15 bases left between them. Germline V CDR1 and CDR2: SQVTM, ANQGSEA. This CDR3 region has 13 residues. The CDR3 DNA follows: TGCAGCGTTGGGCAAAGTCAGGGGACACCCCTCCACTTT. Translated: CSVGQSQGTPLHF.

This clonotype appeared many times. The rearrangement uses TRBV9 and TRBJ2-7; possibly TRBD1 for D (5 bases). The germline V and J ends were trimmed by 4 bases and 3 bases, with 17 bases remaining between them. The CDR3 length is 15 residues. Germline V lookup: CDR1 SGDLS, CDR2 YYNGEE. The CDR3: CASSPRQGNFYEQYF. As DNA, the CDR3 is TGTGCCAGCAGCCCCCGGCAGGGTAATTTCTACGAGCAGTACTTC.

There are a few counts of this clonotype. The CDR3 sequence: CASSYQLRDTQYF. The DNA for the CDR3 is TGTGCCAGCAGTTACCAACTTCGAGATACGCAGTATTTT. The gene calls are TRBV6-5 and TRBJ2-3; no reliable D call. This CDR3 contains 13 residues. V dropped 2 bases and J dropped 5 bases, with 8 bases sitting between them. Germline V gene data show CDR1 as MNHEY and CDR2 as SVGAGI.

This clonotype has ten or more counts. This sequence joins TRBV15 and TRBJ2-1; D unclear. This CDR3 comprises 14 residues. The germline V and J ends were trimmed by 0 bases and 6 bases, with 9 bases remaining between them. CDR1 is LNHNV, CDR2 YYDKDF, per germline (reference sequence). The CDR3 protein is CATSRDPSSNEQFF. The CDR3 bases are TGTGCCACCAGCAGAGATCCCTCGAGCAATGAGCAGTTCTTC.

This clonotype was seen ten or more times. The chain couples TRBV18 to TRBJ1-1; TRBD1 matches 8 bases. V lost 3 bases and J lost 0; bases outside the gene matches: 3. Per the germline V gene, CDR1 is KGHSH and CDR2 is LQKENI. CDR3 length equals 15 residues. CDR3 sequence: CASSPGTGMNTEAFF. CDR3 DNA: TGTGCCAGCTCACCCGGGACAGGAATGAACACTGAAGCTTTCTTT.

This clonotype was observed at least ten times. The chain links TRBV2 to TRBJ2-5, with 13 positions matching TRBD2. The V gene's germline CDR1 is SNHLY and CDR2 FYNNEI. V shed 4 bases, J shed 2 bases, and the junction held 1 base outside the gene matches. The CDR3 sequence is 15 residues long. CDR3 sequence reads: CASSGTSGGQETQYF. CDR3 nucleotide sequence: TGTGCCAGCAGTGGGACTAGCGGGGGACAAGAGACCCAGTACTTC.

This clonotype was recorded many times. This chain links TRBV15 with TRBJ1-1; 9 nucleotides match TRBD1. Germline CDR1 is LNHNV and CDR2 is YYDKDF (reference sequence). CDR3 length equals 16 residues. V was clipped by 1 base and J by 5 bases; unmatched bases: 8. CDR3 region: CATSRASGTGITEAFF. The DNA of the CDR3 is TGTGCCACCAGCAGAGCTTCCGGGACAGGGATTACTGAAGCTTTCTTT.

This clonotype was seen only a few times. This sequence joins TRBV29-1 and TRBJ1-2; D is perhaps TRBD1 (6 bases). V lost 1 base and J lost 4, with 16 bases in between. Germline V gene data show CDR1 as SQVTM and CDR2 as ANQGSEA. The CDR3 sequence is 15 residues long. CDR3 in amino acids: CSVEAVWDIGYGYTF. CDR3 bases: TGCAGCGTTGAAGCCGTGTGGGACATCGGCTATGGCTACACCTTC. The full variable domain, rest sourced from reference TRBV29-1 and TRBJ1-2, is SAVISQKPSRDICQRGTSLTIQCQVDSQVTMMFWYRQQPGQSLTLIATANQGSEATYESGFVIDKFPISRPNLTFSTLTVSNMSPEDSSIYLCSVEAVWDIGYGYTFGSGTRLTVV.

Remarks on this clonotype: One end of the junction fails to match germline, which may point to a read error. V and J are TRBV28 and TRBJ1-2; D perhaps matches TRBD1 (6 bases). This CDR3 is built from 13 residues. From germline, CDR1 is MDHEN and CDR2 SYDVKM. CDR3 DNA sequence: TGTGTCAGCAGTCACGGGACAAACTATGGCTACACCTTC. Translation: CVSSHGTNYGYTF.

This clonotype was counted a few times. This chain uses TRBV20-1 with TRBJ2-3, with D perhaps matching TRBD1 (6 bases). The CDR3 contains 15 residues. The V gene lost 1 base and the J gene lost 0 bases, with 11 bases spanning the gap. Germline V gene sequence: CDR1 DFQATT, CDR2 SNEGSKA (reference sequence). CDR3: CSARAPGASTDTQYF. The CDR3 nucleotides read TGCAGTGCTAGAGCTCCAGGGGCCAGCACAGATACGCAGTATTTT.

This chain links TRBV9 with TRBJ2-3, with a possible D match to TRBD1 (6 bases). CDR1 and CDR2 from the germline V gene are SGDLS and YYNGEE. Trimming removed 4 bases from V and 6 bases from J, with 18 bases in between. The CDR3 has 15 amino acids. The CDR3 spells CASSTRDIERDTQYF. CDR3 coding DNA: TGTGCCAGCAGCACCCGGGACATAGAGAGGGATACGCAGTATTTT.

Many counts were recorded for this clonotype. The gene calls are TRBV24-1 and TRBJ2-1; 8 bases align to TRBD2. This CDR3 has 16 amino acids. The junction had 8 bases not matched to a gene; V was cut back by 4 bases and J by 4 bases. CDR1 is KGHDR and CDR2 is SFDVKD in the germline V gene. CDR3 coding DNA: TGTGCCACCAGTGAAGAAATCGGGGGGGGATACAATGAGCAGTTCTTC. It encodes CATSEEIGGGYNEQFF.

This clonotype was observed at least ten times. The rearrangement links TRBV20-1 to TRBJ2-7, with 7 bases identical to TRBD1. The ends lost 3 bases at V and 1 base at J; junction bases unmatched: 6. From germline, CDR1 is DFQATT and CDR2 SNEGSKA (reference sequence). CDR3 length equals 14 residues. Here the CDR3 reads CSASRPGQSYEQYF. CDR3 in DNA: TGCAGTGCTAGTCGTCCGGGACAGTCCTACGAGCAGTACTTC.

This clonotype was recorded at least ten times. The genes are TRBV6-5 and TRBJ2-1; possibly TRBD1 or TRBD2 for D (5 bases each). V lost 4 bases and J lost 0, with 10 bases in between. Germline V gene sequence: CDR1 MNHEY, CDR2 SVGAGI. The CDR3 is 15 residues long. Written as DNA, the CDR3 is TGTGCCAGCAGTTCCGGGACCGCCTCCTACAATGAGCAGTTCTTC. This translates into CASSSGTASYNEQFF.

This clonotype was recorded at least ten times. The chain combines TRBV6-5 with TRBJ2-7; D may be TRBD1 (5 bases). The V and J ends lost 6 bases and 2 bases respectively, with 11 bases between them. The CDR3 covers 13 residues. Per germline, CDR1 MNHEY and CDR2 SVGAGI. DNA for the CDR3: TGTGCCAGCAGGACCGACAGAACCTACGAGCAGTACTTC. It is translated as CASRTDRTYEQYF.

This clonotype has a count of ten or more. The rearrangement joins TRBV7-2 to TRBJ1-2; perhaps TRBD1 as D (6 bases). Germline values: CDR1 SGHTA, CDR2 FQGNSA. The CDR3 covers 15 residues. Trimming shortened V by 3 bases and J by 0 bases, and 11 bases separated the two germline ends. The CDR3 loop reads CASSFIGGANYGYTF. The CDR3 nucleotides are TGTGCCAGCAGCTTTATCGGGGGCGCTAACTATGGCTACACCTTC.

Many counts were recorded for this clonotype. This chain connects TRBV11-1 to TRBJ2-1; 10 positions agree with TRBD2. CDR3 length: 16 residues. Germline assignment: CDR1 SGHAT and CDR2 FQDESV (reference sequence). The ends lost 0 bases at V and 4 bases at J; junction bases unmatched: 3. The CDR3 nucleotides are TGTGCCAGCAGCTTAGCTCCACTAGCGGGGTACAATGAGCAGTTCTTC. Translating it yields CASSLAPLAGYNEQFF. The full variable domain, completed using reference TRBV11-1 and TRBJ2-1, is EAEVAQSPRYKITEKSQAVAFWCDPISGHATLYWYRQILGQGPELLVQFQDESVVDDSQLPKDRFSAERLKGVDSTLKIQPAELGDSAMYLCASSLAPLAGYNEQFFGPGTRLTVL.

The rearrangement links TRBV5-4 to TRBJ1-2; possible D gene TRBD1, 6 bases. CDR1 SGHNT and CDR2 YYREEE come from the germline V gene (reference sequence). Trimming shortened V by 0 bases and J by 7 bases, and 19 bases separated the two germline ends. The CDR3 is made up of 16 amino acids. The DNA of the CDR3 is TGTGCCAGCAGCTTGGAAATGCGTGGGGGACAAAGTGGCTACACCTTC. Its translation: CASSLEMRGGQSGYTF.

The V call is TRBV30, the J call TRBJ2-3; D gene unclear. Germline assignment: CDR1 GTSNPN and CDR2 SVGIG (reference sequence). This CDR3 has 11 amino acids. Trimming pared 5 bases from V and 7 bases from J, leaving 10 bases between. The CDR3 loop is CAWDGGYTQYF. The CDR3 nucleotides read TGTGCCTGGGATGGCGGTTATACGCAGTATTTT.

This clonotype was seen ten or more times. The CDR3 region has the DNA TGTGCCAGTAGTATACAGGGTTTTGAAGCTTTCTTT. Its protein product is CASSIQGFEAFF. This sequence joins TRBV19 and TRBJ1-1; D may be TRBD1 (5 bases). The V end lost 2 bases, the J end lost 7 bases, and 8 bases lay between the germline ends. The germline gives CDR1 LNHDA, CDR2 SQIVND (reference sequence). The CDR3 loop spans 12 amino acids.

The J gene is TRBJ2-1, the V gene TRBV19; no firm D call. CDR3 length: 13 residues. The germline gives CDR1 LNHDA, CDR2 SQIVND (reference sequence). V gave up 4 bases and J gave up 9 bases, with 13 bases separating them. Here the CDR3 reads CASSTQFSGEQFF. CDR3 sequence (DNA): TGTGCCAGTAGTACCCAATTCAGTGGTGAGCAGTTCTTC.

This clonotype was counted ten times or more. The chain uses TRBV10-3 and TRBJ2-7; possibly TRBD1 or TRBD2 for D (5 bases each). Germline loops: CDR1 ENHRY, CDR2 SYGVKD. The CDR3 is made up of 15 amino acids. V was pared by 6 bases and J by 0 bases, with 15 bases between. Here the CDR3 reads CAISGGHASSYEQYF. The CDR3 DNA reads as TGTGCCATCAGCGGAGGACACGCGAGCTCCTACGAGCAGTACTTC.

In its sample, this clonotype was seen many times. V is TRBV6-1 and J is TRBJ2-7, with TRBD2 matching over 8 bases. This CDR3 comprises 16 residues. Germline CDR1 reads MNHNS; CDR2 reads SASEGT. The junction had 16 bases not matched to a gene; V was cut back by 6 bases and J by 6 bases. CDR3 region: CASSPSLGLGPAEQYF. DNA of the CDR3: TGTGCCAGCAGCCCAAGCCTGGGACTAGGGCCTGCCGAGCAGTACTTC.

A few counts support this clonotype. The V and J genes are TRBV6-2 or TRBV6-3 and TRBJ1-1, with D perhaps TRBD1 (6 bases). The germline V gene encodes CDR1 MNHEY and CDR2 SVGEGT. CDR3 size: 16 residues. The V gene lost 6 bases and the J gene lost 11 bases, with 28 bases spanning the gap. CDR3 amino acids: CASSYGQIPTIPRAFF. Written as DNA, the CDR3 is TGTGCCAGCAGCTACGGACAGATCCCGACGATACCGCGGGCTTTCTTT.

This clonotype was recorded at least ten times. The rearrangement links TRBV27 to TRBJ1-3; a weak D match, TRBD1 (5 bases). Trimming shortened V by 6 bases and J by 0 bases, and 15 bases separated the two germline ends. The CDR3 is made up of 16 amino acids. CDR1 and CDR2 (germline): MNHEY, SMNVEV (reference sequence). CDR3 region: CASSPTVLSSGNTIYF. The CDR3 DNA sequence: TGTGCCAGCAGCCCGACAGTGCTGAGCTCTGGAAACACCATATATTTT.

This clonotype showed up many times. The chain uses TRBV6-6 and TRBJ2-3, with 7 bases matching TRBD1. Germline CDR1 MNHNY, CDR2 SVGAGI (reference sequence). The CDR3 length is 12 residues. The V and J ends lost 6 bases and 6 bases, in that order; junction bases with no gene match: 3. In nucleotides, the CDR3 is TGTGCCAGCAGGCAGACAGGGGATACGCAGTATTTT. Its translation is CASRQTGDTQYF.

This chain's CDR3 is CASSVASGILYNEQFF. CDR3 DNA: TGCGCCAGCAGTGTGGCTAGCGGGATCCTATACAATGAGCAGTTCTTC. J is TRBJ2-1 and V is TRBV10-2; TRBD2 aligns across 9 bases. Germline V lookup: CDR1 WSHSY, CDR2 SAAADI. Trimming cost V 4 bases and J 4 bases; bases outside gene matches: 8. CDR3 size: 16 residues.

This clonotype has more than one count but fewer than ten. The chain joins TRBV6-5 to TRBJ2-5; D gene uncertain. The germline V and J ends were trimmed by 7 bases and 7 bases, with 4 bases remaining between them. The CDR3 is 9 residues long. The V gene's germline CDR1 is MNHEY and CDR2 SVGAGI. The chain's CDR3 is CASNATQYF. The CDR3 coding sequence is TGTGCCAGCAACGCGACCCAGTACTTC.

This clonotype was observed at least ten times. The V and J genes are TRBV20-1 and TRBJ1-4, with TRBD1 as a possible D gene (5 bases). CDR3 size: 13 residues. The germline V gene has CDR1 DFQATT and CDR2 SNEGSKA (reference sequence). V lost 5 bases to trimming and J lost 5 bases, with 12 bases between them. CDR3 sequence (DNA): TGCAGTGCTCCAGGGCCCGGGAATGAAAAACTGTTTTTT. Translation: CSAPGPGNEKLFF.

This clonotype was counted between two and nine times. The CDR3 sequence is CASSLRGHPGEQYF. The CDR3 region has the DNA TGTGCCAGCAGCTTAAGGGGACACCCCGGCGAGCAGTACTTC. The genes are TRBV7-3 and TRBJ2-7, with a possible D match to TRBD1 (6 bases). This CDR3 contains 14 residues. The V end was cut by 1 base, the J end by 6 bases, with 13 bases between. CDR1 and CDR2 from the germline V gene are SGHTA and FQGTGA.